The 7 T cell receptor beta chains in this list originate from one sample, sequenced in a study of blood T cell repertoires in COVID-19. TCRdb's copy holds only in-frame clones and misses some; the assay was immunoSEQ multiplex PCR. Here the sample spans about 140,000 clones, approximately 91% being singletons. Sequenced: peripheral blood. These receptors all stem from a man over 45 with active or convalescent COVID-19.

V is TRBV6-1 and J is TRBJ2-1; D is unresolved. This CDR3 is built from 14 residues. Germline V lookup: CDR1 MNHNS, CDR2 SASEGT. The ends were cut back, 3 bases at V and 6 bases at J, with 12 bases in the middle. CDR3 loop: CASSERFQLNEQFF. The CDR3 DNA follows: TGTGCCAGCAGTGAGAGATTCCAACTCAATGAGCAGTTCTTC.

The chain uses TRBV11-2 and TRBJ2-1, with no clear D. Germline-derived CDR1 and CDR2 are SGHAT and FQNNGV. Trimming took 5 bases from V and 9 from J, leaving 8 bases between them. The CDR3 has 11 residues. This CDR3 reads CASSPTREQFF. The CDR3 nucleotides are TGTGCCAGCAGCCCGACTCGTGAGCAGTTCTTC. Full variable domain (missing parts from reference TRBV11-2 and TRBJ2-1): EAGVAQSPRYKIIEKRQSVAFWCNPISGHATLYWYQQILGQGPKLLIQFQNNGVVDDSQLPKDRFSAERLKGVDSTLKIQPAKLEDSAVYLCASSPTREQFFGPGTRLTVL.

The chain is built from TRBV18 and TRBJ1-5, with TRBD1 matching 9 bases. This CDR3 comprises 17 residues. Germline V gene sequence: CDR1 KGHSH, CDR2 LQKENI. Trimming at V came to 2 bases and at J to 7 bases, leaving 12 bases not matched to a gene. CDR3: CASSPKSPGQGGQPQHF. CDR3 sequence (DNA): TGTGCCAGCTCACCAAAGTCTCCGGGACAGGGCGGCCAGCCCCAGCATTTT. Full variable domain (outside the CDR3, taken from reference TRBV18 and TRBJ1-5): NAGVMQNPRHLVRRRGQEARLRCSPMKGHSHVYWYRQLPEEGLKFMVYLQKENIIDESGMPKERFSAEFPKEGPSILRIQQVVRGDSAAYFCASSPKSPGQGGQPQHFGDGTRLSIL.

V gene TRBV29-1 combines with J gene TRBJ1-1; 7 nucleotides match TRBD1. Germline V CDR1 and CDR2: SQVTM, ANQGSEA. CDR3 size: 14 residues. The ends lost 4 bases at V and 1 base at J; junction bases unmatched: 6. Written as DNA, the CDR3 is TGCAGCGTTGCCCGACAGGGTGGGAACACTGAAGCTTTCTTT. Protein: CSVARQGGNTEAFF.

This clone was detected only once. The chain employs TRBV13 and TRBJ2-5, with 9 bases fitting TRBD2. Trimming took 4 bases from V and 3 from J; bases not matched to a gene: 12. Looked up from germline, CDR1 is PRHDT and CDR2 is FYEKMQ (reference sequence). The CDR3 contains 17 residues. The CDR3 loop reads CASSSRASGAGEETQYF. The CDR3 DNA follows: TGTGCCAGCAGCTCCAGGGCTAGCGGGGCGGGGGAAGAGACCCAGTACTTC.

The V and J genes are TRBV7-9 and TRBJ2-2; TRBD1 aligns across 7 bases. The CDR3 has 14 residues. Trimming cost V 8 bases and J 5 bases; bases outside gene matches: 8. The germline gives CDR1 SEHNR, CDR2 FQNEAQ (reference sequence). The CDR3 bases are TGTGCCAGCTCCACAGGGGTCTTGACCGGGGAGCTGTTTTTT. Encoded protein: CASSTGVLTGELFF.

V is TRBV7-3 and J is TRBJ2-1; a possible D gene is TRBD1 (5 bases). The CDR3 length is 16 residues. Germline V gives CDR1 SGHTA, CDR2 FQGTGA. The V end was cut by 4 bases, the J end by 2 bases, with 15 bases between. CDR3 DNA sequence: TGTGCCAGCAGCTCAGACTCAATGGGGCCCTACAATGAGCAGTTCTTC. Its translation is CASSSDSMGPYNEQFF.